The T cell receptor (beta chain) described here comes from a study of OX40 agonist ivuxolimab in advanced cancers. Repertoires were generated with immunoSEQ multiplex PCR, while TCRdb's copy carries only in-frame clones and drops some. The sample has roughly 56,000 clones, approximately 90% seen once. Concerning this clone: The antigen remains unidentified.

Study-wide results and limits: Expanded clones were, on average, more numerous among CD8+ T cells than CD4+. Normalized T-cell clonal expansion was also low in some nonresponders.

The CDR3 loop spans 13 amino acids. The V end was cut by 0 bases, the J end by 2 bases, with 5 bases between. The germline CDR1 and CDR2 sequences are LGHNA and YSLEER. The TCR originated in an adult with an advanced solid tumor such as melanoma, head and neck, liver or kidney cancer. V usage is TRBV4-3 and J usage is TRBJ2-7; D gene unclear. Sample: CD4+ or CD8+ T cells sorted from blood, taken in a trial of the OX40 agonist ivuxolimab. CDR3 nucleotide sequence: TGCGCCAGCAGCCAAGAAGAAACCTACGAGCAGTACTTC. Amino acids: CASSQEETYEQYF.